The present T cell receptor (beta chain) was sequenced within a study of post-analysis software for immune sequencing data. cDNA libraries for TCR beta contained unique molecular identifiers. TCRdb called the PCR reads again in MiXCR, with one record for every CDR3 protein. The repertoire includes roughly 160,000 distinct CDR3 sequences, approximately 35% of them detected once, and 25% to 35% sits in the top ten. The study, taken as a whole, reports: Comparison with controls showed significantly lower normalized Chao1 diversity in multiple sclerosis patients.

This clonotype was detected a few times. The antigen is unknown. Source: blood, taken after autologous hematopoietic stem cell transplantation. The source is a girl between 10 and 17 years old with multiple sclerosis.

This CDR3 is CASSPPWGQETQYF. As DNA, the CDR3 is TGTGCCAGCTCACCACCCTGGGGCCAAGAGACCCAGTACTTC. The gene calls are TRBV18 and TRBJ2-5; no clear D. V was shortened by 0 bases and J by 1 base, with 6 bases between the two germline ends. This CDR3 has 14 residues. Per germline, CDR1 KGHSH and CDR2 LQKENI.